A single sample gave rise to the 17 T cell receptor beta chains below, sequenced in a study of shared clonotypes between healthy human individuals. CD45RO negativity and positive selection for CCR7 defined naive CD8 cells, a population that excluded terminally differentiated effector memory CD45RA+ cells. Sequencing used immunoSEQ multiplex PCR; TCRdb keeps in-frame clones, though not all of them. The table records around 2,000,000 clones, around 96% of them present only once. The sequenced material came from naive CD8+ T cells sorted from blood. The source is a man aged 18-30 years in good health.

V gene TRBV7-3 combines with J gene TRBJ2-3, with D uncertain. Germline loops: CDR1 SGHTA, CDR2 FQGTGA. The CDR3 length is 13 residues. The V end was cut by 5 bases, the J end by 2 bases, with 8 bases between. CDR3 DNA sequence: TGTGCCAGCAGCCAAGAACACACAGATACGCAGTATTTT. Amino acid sequence: CASSQEHTDTQYF.

This clone appeared a single time. This sample also contains other DNA sequences that code for the same CDR3. This chain links TRBV6-5 with TRBJ2-1; D call uncertain. The CDR3 spans 13 residues. Per germline, CDR1 MNHEY and CDR2 SVGAGI. With 0 bases removed from V and 6 bases from J, the gap between germline ends came to 6 bases. Written as DNA, the CDR3 is TGTGCCAGCAGTTACTCCGATGGCAATGAGCAGTTCTTC. Residues: CASSYSDGNEQFF.

The rearrangement links TRBV6-4 to TRBJ2-1, with 8 positions matching TRBD1. Germline lookup yields CDR1 MRHNA and CDR2 SNTAGT. V was pared by 10 bases and J by 3 bases, with 11 bases of the junction left unmatched. CDR3 length: 15 residues. CDR3 residues: CATSSGTGFYNEQFF. DNA of the CDR3: TGTGCCACCTCCTCCGGGACAGGTTTCTACAATGAGCAGTTCTTC.

This clone was seen only once. Other nucleotide sequences from this sample produce the same CDR3. This chain links TRBV5-4 with TRBJ1-3; no firm D call. The CDR3 is 12 residues long. V lost 4 bases and J lost 4, with 6 bases in between. Germline CDR1 reads SGHNT; CDR2 reads YYREEE (reference sequence). The CDR3 DNA sequence: TGTGCCAGCAGCGACGGGGGAAACACCATATATTTT. Encoded protein: CASSDGGNTIYF.

The rearrangement joins TRBV5-1 to TRBJ2-7, with TRBD2 as a possible D gene (6 bases). CDR3 length equals 14 residues. The germline V gene encodes CDR1 SGHRS and CDR2 YFSETQ. Trimming removed 6 bases at V and 2 bases at J, with 15 bases between. In DNA, the CDR3 is TGCGCCAGCACCTGGGGCGGGGATACCTACGAGCAGTACTTC. This codes for CASTWGGDTYEQYF.

The chain uses TRBV7-9 and TRBJ1-1, with D uncertain. The germline V gene has CDR1 SEHNR and CDR2 FQNEAQ (reference sequence). V was cut by 2 bases and J by 1 base, with 11 bases left in between. This CDR3 is built from 15 residues. The CDR3 coding sequence is TGTGCCAGCAGCTTAATGGGTCCTTCGAACACTGAAGCTTTCTTT. Residues: CASSLMGPSNTEAFF.

This chain uses TRBV5-4 with TRBJ1-1; D is undetermined. Trimming removed 0 bases from V and 3 bases from J, with 9 bases in between. The CDR3 length is 14 residues. From germline, CDR1 is SGHNT and CDR2 YYREEE (reference sequence). The CDR3, as DNA: TGTGCCAGCAGCTTGGGAGGGATTTACACTGAAGCTTTCTTT. It yields the protein CASSLGGIYTEAFF.

V gene TRBV7-8 combines with J gene TRBJ1-2, with D tentatively TRBD1 (6 bases). Germline CDR1 reads SGHVS; CDR2 reads FQNEAQ. There are 16 residues in the CDR3. Trimming shortened V by 5 bases and J by 5 bases, and 21 bases separated the two germline ends. CDR3 sequence reads: CASSLFEDSRLYGYTF. As DNA, the CDR3 is TGTGCCAGCAGCCTTTTCGAGGACAGTCGCCTGTATGGCTACACCTTC.

The chain combines TRBV5-6 with TRBJ1-1; D remains unclear. The CDR3 has 14 residues. Germline V lookup: CDR1 SGHDT, CDR2 YYEEEE. Trimming took off 4 bases at V and 1 base at J, with 11 bases between the two ends. The CDR3 nucleotides read TGTGCCAGCAGCCTGAGGGTTCCGAACACTGAAGCTTTCTTT. This encodes CASSLRVPNTEAFF.

This sequence joins TRBV6-5 and TRBJ2-7; 9 positions match TRBD1. The CDR3 runs 15 residues. V lost 5 bases, J lost 1 base, and 6 bases stayed unmatched. CDR1 MNHEY and CDR2 SVGAGI come from the germline V gene. The CDR3 nucleotides are TGTGCCAGCAGTCGGACAGGGGAATCTTCCTACGAGCAGTACTTC. It codes for CASSRTGESSYEQYF.

This clone was seen more than once but under ten times. This chain uses TRBV4-1 with TRBJ1-1; D is undetermined. Germline-derived CDR1 and CDR2 are MGHRA and YSYEKL. V was pared by 1 base and J by 2 bases, with 11 bases between. The CDR3 consists of 15 residues. CDR3 in DNA: TGCGCCAGCAGCCAAGCCGAGACACTTAACACTGAAGCTTTCTTT. Protein product: CASSQAETLNTEAFF.

The chain employs TRBV2 and TRBJ2-1; tentatively, D is TRBD2 (5 bases). This CDR3 contains 15 residues. Trimming cost V 3 bases and J 4 bases, with 13 bases left between them. Germline V gives CDR1 SNHLY, CDR2 FYNNEI. The CDR3 nucleotides read TGTGCCAGCAGTGATGAGGACTGGGGATACAATGAGCAGTTCTTC. This codes for CASSDEDWGYNEQFF.

This clone is a singleton in its sample. V and J are TRBV27 and TRBJ1-6; unclear D gene. V lost 2 bases to trimming and J lost 12 bases, with 11 bases between them. CDR1 and CDR2 from the germline V gene are MNHEY and SMNVEV (reference sequence). CDR3 size: 13 residues. The CDR3 is CASSLSSMVPLHF. The CDR3 DNA follows: TGTGCCAGCAGTTTAAGCAGTATGGTACCCCTCCACTTT.

The chain has TRBV27 and TRBJ2-7; D gene unclear. V was cut by 0 bases and J by 3 bases, with 12 bases left in between. Germline V gene lookup returns CDR1 MNHEY and CDR2 SMNVEV (reference sequence). CDR3 length equals 15 residues. As DNA, the CDR3 is TGTGCCAGCAGTTTATCCCTGGACGGTATCTACGAGCAGTACTTC. It is translated as CASSLSLDGIYEQYF.

This clone occurred many times. The genes are TRBV27 and TRBJ1-4; D call uncertain. The CDR3 length is 14 residues. Deletions cut 4 bases from V and 3 bases from J, with 9 bases between. The germline V gene has CDR1 MNHEY and CDR2 SMNVEV (reference sequence). CDR3: CASSSWAPNEKLFF. The DNA for the CDR3 is TGTGCCAGCAGTTCCTGGGCCCCTAATGAAAAACTGTTTTTT.

The chain uses TRBV11-2 and TRBJ2-7, with 7 positions matching TRBD2. This CDR3 is 17 amino acids long. The junction had 12 bases not matched to a gene; V was cut back by 0 bases and J by 4 bases. Germline values: CDR1 SGHAT, CDR2 FQNNGV. The DNA of the CDR3 is TGTGCCAGCAGCTTAGACCCTTGGGGGGAGGGCTCTTACGAGCAGTACTTC. This codes for CASSLDPWGEGSYEQYF.

As regards this clone: Within the sample, other DNA sequences also encode this same CDR3. The rearrangement links TRBV7-9 to TRBJ2-7; D may be TRBD2 (5 bases). Germline V CDR1 and CDR2: SEHNR, FQNEAQ (reference sequence). The CDR3 sequence is 13 residues long. V gave up 5 bases and J gave up 4 bases, with 12 bases separating them. The CDR3 DNA reads TGTGCCAGCAGCCCGGACTCCGTTTACGAGCAGTACTTC. Protein: CASSPDSVYEQYF.